The 15 T cell receptor beta chains listed next were all sequenced from one sample in a study of memory B cells and T cells in multiple sclerosis. Sequencing used immunoSEQ multiplex PCR; TCRdb keeps in-frame clones, though not all of them. The sample holds about 12,000 clones; 84% are singletons and the top ten take roughly 3%. After stimulus-free culture, autoproliferating CFSE-dim and non-proliferating CFSE-high T cells were sequenced separately. Pooled replicate wells came from around 50 million CFSE-labeled PBMCs cultured roughly seven days without stimulus. Their specific antigens are unknown. Sample: PBMCs from blood kept in culture. The receptors derive from a human donor with multiple sclerosis.

This clone has only one observation. The chain is built from TRBV10-2 and TRBJ1-5, with D maybe TRBD1 (6 bases). CDR1 is WSHSY, CDR2 SAAADI, per germline. This CDR3 comprises 14 residues. Trimming pared 7 bases from V and 6 bases from J, leaving 16 bases between. CDR3 loop: CASNSDPRGQPQHF. DNA for the CDR3: TGCGCCAGCAATAGTGACCCCAGGGGTCAGCCCCAGCATTTT.

Points on this clone: One junction end disagrees with the germline gene, perhaps due to a read error. This chain connects TRBV7-9 to TRBJ1-5, with D unresolved. The germline V gene has CDR1 SEHNR and CDR2 FQNEAQ (reference sequence). The CDR3 runs 19 residues. The CDR3 loop reads CASSLVLSDGPSSDQPQHF. CDR3 nucleotide sequence: TGTGCCAGCAGCTTAGTTCTATCGGACGGCCCGTCTAGCGATCAGCCCCAGCATTTT.

The rearrangement links TRBV9 to TRBJ2-7, with 9 bases that match TRBD2. The germline V gene encodes CDR1 SGDLS and CDR2 YYNGEE. CDR3 length: 16 residues. V was clipped by 3 bases and J by 3 bases; unmatched bases: 10. The DNA for the CDR3 is TGTGCCAGCAGCGCAGCGGGAGGCGAGGGGGGCTACGAGCAGTACTTC. Its translation: CASSAAGGEGGYEQYF.

In its sample, this clone was seen once. The chain recombines TRBV28 with TRBJ2-3; TRBD2 aligns across 9 bases. This CDR3 is 14 amino acids long. Per germline, CDR1 MDHEN and CDR2 SYDVKM. Trimming took 10 bases from V and 0 from J; bases not matched to a gene: 5. In DNA, the CDR3 is TGTGCCACTCAGGCGGGAGGGAGCACAGATACGCAGTATTTT. Amino acid sequence: CATQAGGSTDTQYF.

The V and J genes are TRBV5-1 and TRBJ2-1, with TRBD2 matching 9 bases. CDR1 and CDR2 (germline): SGHRS, YFSETQ. After removal of 4 bases from V and 1 base from J, the junction contained 12 bases not matched to a gene. The CDR3 totals 18 residues. This chain's CDR3 is CASSSGDSGGASYNEQFF. The CDR3 region has the DNA TGCGCCAGCAGCAGCGGGGATAGCGGGGGCGCATCCTACAATGAGCAGTTCTTC.

The chain couples TRBV11-1 to TRBJ2-3; 12 nucleotides align to TRBD2. V lost 5 bases and J lost 6; bases outside the gene matches: 6. The CDR3 has 15 amino acids. CDR1 is SGHAT and CDR2 is FQDESV in the germline V gene (reference sequence). The DNA for the CDR3 is TGTGCCAGCAGCCCTCGACTAGCGGGGGAGGATACGCAGTATTTT. This gives the protein CASSPRLAGEDTQYF.

The chain couples TRBV28 to TRBJ1-5, with TRBD1 as a possible D gene (6 bases). CDR3 length: 14 residues. Germline V gene data show CDR1 as MDHEN and CDR2 as SYDVKM. V lost 5 bases, J lost 6 bases, and 14 bases lay in between. CDR3 sequence (DNA): TGTGCCAGCAGTGTCCAGGGGATCGGTCAGCCCCAGCATTTT. The encoded protein is CASSVQGIGQPQHF.

DNA of the CDR3: TGTGCCAGCAGTTACTATCTCGGGAGAGGGGACTACGAGCAGTACTTC. This translates into CASSYYLGRGDYEQYF. The rearrangement joins TRBV6-5 to TRBJ2-7, with D tentatively TRBD2 (6 bases). The germline V gene encodes CDR1 MNHEY and CDR2 SVGAGI. Trimming took 1 base from V and 3 from J, leaving 16 bases between them. This CDR3 is 16 amino acids long.

The chain joins TRBV4-1 to TRBJ2-1; possible D gene TRBD2, 6 bases. Trimming shortened V by 1 base and J by 7 bases, and 17 bases separated the two germline ends. The germline V gene encodes CDR1 MGHRA and CDR2 YSYEKL. This CDR3 comprises 16 residues. The CDR3 DNA is TGCGCCAGCAGCCAAGGTACCCAGGGTGGGAGGAATGAGCAGTTCTTC. It encodes CASSQGTQGGRNEQFF.

The chain uses TRBV9 and TRBJ2-7, with D possibly being TRBD1 (6 bases). Looked up from germline, CDR1 is SGDLS and CDR2 is YYNGEE. This CDR3 region has 13 residues. The V end lost 1 base, the J end lost 6 bases, and 11 bases lay between the germline ends. The CDR3 is CASSVSSRGEQYF. CDR3 DNA: TGTGCCAGCAGCGTATCTTCCAGGGGCGAGCAGTACTTC.

The chain employs TRBV27 and TRBJ2-3; 7 bases match TRBD2. The CDR3 has 15 amino acids. With V trimmed by 3 bases and J by 1 base, 4 bases remained unmatched. From germline, CDR1 is MNHEY and CDR2 SMNVEV (reference sequence). The CDR3 reads CASSLLAVGTDTQYF. For the CDR3, the DNA is TGTGCCAGCAGTTTGCTAGCGGTCGGCACAGATACGCAGTATTTT.

This clone has a single count. The rearrangement uses TRBV5-6 and TRBJ2-5; no reliable D call. Germline V CDR1 and CDR2: SGHDT, YYEEEE. CDR3 size: 15 residues. Trimming pared 1 base from V and 0 bases from J, leaving 10 bases between. CDR3 residues: CASSLLAGYQETQYF. The CDR3 DNA follows: TGTGCCAGCAGCTTGCTGGCTGGGTACCAAGAGACCCAGTACTTC.

The CDR3 loop reads CASSGNTYEQYF. CDR3 in DNA: TGTGCCAGCAGTGGCAATACCTACGAGCAGTACTTC. V usage is TRBV6-1 and J usage is TRBJ2-7, with D hard to call. V lost 4 bases, J lost 2 bases, and 6 bases lay in between. The germline CDR1 and CDR2 sequences are MNHNS and SASEGT. The CDR3 runs 12 residues.

The V gene is TRBV18, the J gene TRBJ2-3; TRBD1 is a possible D gene (6 bases). CDR3 size: 14 residues. Trimming removed 3 bases from V and 3 bases from J, with 10 bases in between. Germline assignment: CDR1 KGHSH and CDR2 LQKENI. The CDR3, as DNA: TGTGCCAGCTCACCTTATCAGGGGACAGATACGCAGTATTTT. It specifies CASSPYQGTDTQYF. The full variable domain, in which reference TRBV18 and TRBJ2-3 provide the parts outside the CDR3, is NAGVMQNPRHLVRRRGQEARLRCSPMKGHSHVYWYRQLPEEGLKFMVYLQKENIIDESGMPKERFSAEFPKEGPSILRIQQVVRGDSAAYFCASSPYQGTDTQYFGPGTRLTVL.

This clone was recorded a few times. This chain connects TRBV11-2 to TRBJ2-1; D not certain. Trimming cost V 0 bases and J 10 bases, with 10 bases left between them. Germline values: CDR1 SGHAT, CDR2 FQNNGV. The CDR3 sequence is 13 residues long. CDR3 sequence (DNA): TGTGCCAGCAGCTTAGATCCGCCAGGAGAGCAGTTCTTC. It encodes CASSLDPPGEQFF. Drawing the rest from reference TRBV11-2 and TRBJ2-1, the complete variable domain is EAGVAQSPRYKIIEKRQSVAFWCNPISGHATLYWYQQILGQGPKLLIQFQNNGVVDDSQLPKDRFSAERLKGVDSTLKIQPAKLEDSAVYLCASSLDPPGEQFFGPGTRLTVL.